The 20 T cell receptor beta chains reported below all come from one sample, sequenced in a study of monozygotic twins with inflammatory bowel disease. TCRdb reprocessed the 5' RACE reads, with one entry per CDR3 protein and no DNA. This specimen shows around 400,000 distinct CDR3 sequences; the ten leading clones hold 2% to 2.5%. Sequencing was performed on blood. All receptors come from a human donor with ulcerative colitis or Crohn's disease, or a healthy co-twin of an affected twin (not recorded which).

The genes are TRBV5-1 and TRBJ2-3. The germline CDR1 and CDR2 sequences are SGHRS and YFSETQ. The CDR3 contains 14 residues. CDR3 sequence: CASSLEIGTDTQYF.

The chain uses TRBV20-1 and TRBJ2-2. Looked up from germline, CDR1 is DFQATT and CDR2 is SNEGSKA (reference sequence). The CDR3 is 13 amino acids. The CDR3 sequence is CSARGRNGGELFF.

The rearrangement links TRBV28 to TRBJ2-4. CDR3 length: 13 residues. Looked up from germline, CDR1 is MDHEN and CDR2 is SYDVKM. CDR3 in amino acids: CASSLERSNIQYF.

The V and J genes are TRBV27 and TRBJ1-5. CDR3 length: 14 amino acids. Per the germline V gene, CDR1 is MNHEY and CDR2 is SMNVEV (reference sequence). This chain's CDR3 is CASSLSNSNQPQHF.

The chain employs TRBV20-1 and TRBJ2-7; the TCRdb call, TRBD1, lacks DNA for checking. Germline V gives CDR1 DFQATT, CDR2 SNEGSKA (reference sequence). This CDR3 has 13 residues. The CDR3 sequence is CSARDRRGREQYF.

The chain has TRBV10-3 and TRBJ2-1; the TRBD1 assignment by TCRdb is unverifiable without DNA. The CDR3 has 13 residues. The V gene's germline CDR1 is ENHRY and CDR2 SYGVKD. CDR3: CATSDRGPNEQFF.

This chain connects TRBV7-9 to TRBJ1-2. The CDR3 runs to 16 residues. Germline-derived CDR1 and CDR2 are SEHNR and FQNEAQ (reference sequence). CDR3: CASSQQVSDRERGYTF.

The rearrangement joins TRBV18 to TRBJ2-1; TCRdb names TRBD2, which stays unverified in the absence of DNA. The CDR3 has 16 residues. Germline V CDR1 and CDR2: KGHSH, LQKENI. CDR3 in amino acids: CASSPQSGQLYNEQFF.

The V and J genes are TRBV5-1 and TRBJ1-2. CDR3 length: 15 residues. Per the germline V gene, CDR1 is SGHRS and CDR2 is YFSETQ. CDR3 residues: CASSLYGQVSYGYTF.

This chain joins TRBV20-1 and TRBJ1-5. Per the germline V gene, CDR1 is DFQATT and CDR2 is SNEGSKA (reference sequence). CDR3 length equals 13 residues. CDR3 sequence reads: CSAGQSTNQPQHF.

The chain combines TRBV7-2 with TRBJ2-1; TCRdb selects TRBD1, and the lack of DNA leaves this call unchecked. CDR3 size: 15 residues. Germline V gene lookup returns CDR1 SGHTA and CDR2 FQGNSA. CDR3 sequence reads: CASIDIEGAYNEQFF.

This rearrangement joins TRBV20-1 to TRBJ2-7; absent DNA, TCRdb's TRBD2 call cannot be checked. This CDR3 region has 14 residues. Germline V gene sequence: CDR1 DFQATT, CDR2 SNEGSKA (reference sequence). The CDR3 here is CSASAGGFSYEQYF.

J is TRBJ1-5 and V is TRBV30. The germline gives CDR1 GTSNPN, CDR2 SVGIG (reference sequence). This CDR3 spans 14 amino acids. This chain's CDR3 is CAWTGRISNQPQHF.

The gene calls are TRBV3-1 and TRBJ2-3; TCRdb proposes TRBD2, but this gene call is untestable without DNA. This CDR3 is 18 amino acids long. Germline CDR1 is LGHDT and CDR2 is YNNKEL (reference sequence). CDR3 sequence reads: CASSPRKPREGDTDTQYF.

The chain has TRBV5-4 and TRBJ2-3; TCRdb's D call of TRBD1 is untestable without DNA. From germline, CDR1 is SGHNT and CDR2 YYREEE (reference sequence). There are 15 residues in the CDR3. The CDR3 sequence is CASSFHSGTGSAQYF.

The chain uses TRBV3-1 and TRBJ2-7; the D call from TCRdb, TRBD1, cannot be confirmed without DNA. Germline assignment: CDR1 LGHDT and CDR2 YNNKEL (reference sequence). This CDR3 comprises 15 residues. This chain's CDR3 is CASSPYGTGNHEQYF.

This rearrangement joins TRBV28 to TRBJ2-4; TCRdb indicates TRBD1, and absent DNA this call remains unverified. The length of the CDR3 is 14 residues. Germline V CDR1 and CDR2: MDHEN, SYDVKM. The CDR3 sequence: CASSSTGIGNIQYF. Full variable domain (outside the CDR3, taken from reference TRBV28 and TRBJ2-4): DVKVTQSSRYLVKRTGEKVFLECVQDMDHENMFWYRQDPGLGLRLIYFSYDVKMKEKGDIPEGYSVSREKKERFSLILESASTNQTSMYLCASSSTGIGNIQYFGAGTRLSVL.

J is TRBJ2-7 and V is TRBV7-8; TCRdb names TRBD2, which stays unverified in the absence of DNA. Per the germline V gene, CDR1 is SGHVS and CDR2 is FQNEAQ. This CDR3 region has 14 residues. CDR3: CASSLQGLAYEQYF.

J is TRBJ2-7 and V is TRBV4-3. Germline CDR1 and CDR2: LGHNA and YSLEER. The CDR3 has 15 residues. CDR3 loop: CASSRLVGASYEQYF.

The chain links TRBV6-1 to TRBJ2-3; lacking DNA, the TRBD2 call made by TCRdb goes unchecked. The CDR3 length is 16 residues. Germline V gene sequence: CDR1 MNHNS, CDR2 SASEGT. The CDR3 sequence: CASTPPGLAVTDTQYF.